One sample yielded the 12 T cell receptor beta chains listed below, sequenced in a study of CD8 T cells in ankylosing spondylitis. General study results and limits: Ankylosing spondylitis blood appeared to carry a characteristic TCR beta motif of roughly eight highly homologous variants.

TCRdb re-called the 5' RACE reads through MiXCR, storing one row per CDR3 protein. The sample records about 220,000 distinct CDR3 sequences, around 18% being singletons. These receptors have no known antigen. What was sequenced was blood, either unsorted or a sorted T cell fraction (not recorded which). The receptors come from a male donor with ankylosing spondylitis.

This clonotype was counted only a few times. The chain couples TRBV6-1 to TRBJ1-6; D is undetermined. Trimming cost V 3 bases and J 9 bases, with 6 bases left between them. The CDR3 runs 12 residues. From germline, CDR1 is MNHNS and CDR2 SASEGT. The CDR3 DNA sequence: TGTGCCAGCAGTGAGCCCCCTTCACCCCTCCACTTT. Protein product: CASSEPPSPLHF.

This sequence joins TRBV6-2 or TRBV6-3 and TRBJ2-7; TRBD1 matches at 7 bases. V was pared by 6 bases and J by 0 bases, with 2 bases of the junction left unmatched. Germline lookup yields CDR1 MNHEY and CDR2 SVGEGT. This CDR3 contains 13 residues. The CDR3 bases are TGTGCCAGCAGGACAGGGATCTCCTACGAGCAGTACTTC. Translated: CASRTGISYEQYF.

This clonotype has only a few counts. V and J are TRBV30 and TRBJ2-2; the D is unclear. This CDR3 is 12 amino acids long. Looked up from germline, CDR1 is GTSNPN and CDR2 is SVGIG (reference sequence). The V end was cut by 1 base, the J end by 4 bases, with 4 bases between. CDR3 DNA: TGTGCCTGGAGTGACGGCACCGGGGAGCTGTTTTTT. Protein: CAWSDGTGELFF.

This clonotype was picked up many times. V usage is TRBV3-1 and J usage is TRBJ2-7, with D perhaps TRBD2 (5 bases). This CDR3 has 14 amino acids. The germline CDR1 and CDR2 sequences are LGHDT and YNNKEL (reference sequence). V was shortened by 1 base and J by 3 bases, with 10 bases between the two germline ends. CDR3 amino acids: CASSQGDGVYEQYF. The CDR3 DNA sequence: TGTGCCAGCAGCCAAGGTGACGGGGTCTACGAGCAGTACTTC.

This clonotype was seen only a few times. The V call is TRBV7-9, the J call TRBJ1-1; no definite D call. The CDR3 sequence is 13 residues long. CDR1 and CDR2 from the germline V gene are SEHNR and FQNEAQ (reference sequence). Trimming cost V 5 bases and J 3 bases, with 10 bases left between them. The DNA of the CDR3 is TGTGCCAGCAGCGATTGGGGTGACACTGAAGCTTTCTTT. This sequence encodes CASSDWGDTEAFF.

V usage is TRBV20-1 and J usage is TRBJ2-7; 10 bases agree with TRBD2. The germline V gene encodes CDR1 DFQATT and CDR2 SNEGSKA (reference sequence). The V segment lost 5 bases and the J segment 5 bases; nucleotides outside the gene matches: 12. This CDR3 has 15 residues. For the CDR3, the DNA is TGCAGTGCTTACTTACTAGCGGGAATGAACGACGAGCAGTACTTC. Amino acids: CSAYLLAGMNDEQYF.

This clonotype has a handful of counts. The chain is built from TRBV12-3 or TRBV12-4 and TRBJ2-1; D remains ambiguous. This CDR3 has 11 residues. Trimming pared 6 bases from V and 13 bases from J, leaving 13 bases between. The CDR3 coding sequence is TGTGCCAGCAGCCATCCAAGTAGACAGTTCTTC. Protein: CASSHPSRQFF.

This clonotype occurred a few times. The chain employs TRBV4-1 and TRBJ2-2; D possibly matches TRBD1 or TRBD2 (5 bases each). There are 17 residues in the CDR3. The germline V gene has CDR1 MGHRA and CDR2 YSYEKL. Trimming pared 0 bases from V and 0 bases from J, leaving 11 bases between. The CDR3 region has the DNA TGCGCCAGCAGCCAAGAGCCAGGGACGGCGAACACCGGGGAGCTGTTTTTT. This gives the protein CASSQEPGTANTGELFF.

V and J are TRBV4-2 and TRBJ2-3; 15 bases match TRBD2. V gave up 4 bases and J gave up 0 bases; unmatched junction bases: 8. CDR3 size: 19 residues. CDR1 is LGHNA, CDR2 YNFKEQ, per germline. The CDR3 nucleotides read TGTGCCAGCAGCCCCCAGGGACTAGCGGGAGGAATTAGCACAGATACGCAGTATTTT. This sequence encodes CASSPQGLAGGISTDTQYF.

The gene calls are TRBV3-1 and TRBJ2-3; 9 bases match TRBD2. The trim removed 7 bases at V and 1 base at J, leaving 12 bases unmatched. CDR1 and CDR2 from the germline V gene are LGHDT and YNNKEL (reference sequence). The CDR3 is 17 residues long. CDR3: CASTKTRGGEGTDTQYF. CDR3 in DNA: TGTGCCAGCACCAAGACTCGCGGGGGGGAGGGCACAGATACGCAGTATTTT.

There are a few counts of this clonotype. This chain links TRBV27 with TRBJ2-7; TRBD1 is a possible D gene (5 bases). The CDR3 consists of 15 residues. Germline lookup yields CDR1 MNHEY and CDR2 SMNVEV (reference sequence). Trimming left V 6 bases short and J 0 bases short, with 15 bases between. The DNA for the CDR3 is TGTGCCAGCAGCCCAACTCCAGGGTACTCCTACGAGCAGTACTTC. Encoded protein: CASSPTPGYSYEQYF.

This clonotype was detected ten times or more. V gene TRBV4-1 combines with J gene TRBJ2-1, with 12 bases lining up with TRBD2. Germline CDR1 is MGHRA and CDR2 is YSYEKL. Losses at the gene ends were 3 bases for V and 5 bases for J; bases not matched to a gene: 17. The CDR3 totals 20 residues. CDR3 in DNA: TGCGCCAGCAGCCACCCGACTAGCGGGAGTACTATCGCGATGGACAATGAGCAGTTCTTC. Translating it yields CASSHPTSGSTIAMDNEQFF.